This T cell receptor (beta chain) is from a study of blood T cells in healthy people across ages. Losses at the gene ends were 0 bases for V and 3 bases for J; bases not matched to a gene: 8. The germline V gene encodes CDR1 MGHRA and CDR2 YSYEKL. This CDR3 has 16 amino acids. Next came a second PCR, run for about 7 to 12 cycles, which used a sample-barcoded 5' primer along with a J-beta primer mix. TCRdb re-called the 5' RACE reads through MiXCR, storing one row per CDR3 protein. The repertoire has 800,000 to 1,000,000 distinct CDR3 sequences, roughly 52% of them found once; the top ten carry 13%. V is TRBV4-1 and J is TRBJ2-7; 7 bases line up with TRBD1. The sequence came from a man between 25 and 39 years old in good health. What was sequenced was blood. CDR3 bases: TGCGCCAGCAGCCAAGATCCTTTGGCAGGGGGCTACGAGCAGTACTTC. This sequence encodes CASSQDPLAGGYEQYF.